This entry describes one T cell receptor (beta chain). Data came from immunoSEQ multiplex PCR; TCRdb stores just in-frame clones and leaves some out. The top ten clones hold approximately 10% of a sample with over 80,000 clones, less than 85% of them seen once. The data are from a study of blood T cell repertoires in COVID-19. Across the study: T cells, B-cell-depleted T cells, or PBMCs supplied cDNA or gDNA.

The CDR3 is 13 amino acids. V dropped 10 bases and J dropped 2; count of bases not matched to a gene: 5. Germline assignment: CDR1 ENHRY and CDR2 SYGVKD. The sample was peripheral blood. The chain links TRBV10-3 to TRBJ1-1; 9 nucleotides align to TRBD1. This TCR derives from a woman between 65 and 79 years old with acute or convalescent COVID-19. The CDR3 loop reads CATTGGINTEAFF. The DNA of the CDR3 is TGTGCCACCACAGGGGGCATAAACACTGAAGCTTTCTTT.